One and the same sample provided the 22 T cell receptor beta chains below, sequenced in a study of metastatic and nonmetastatic thyroid tumors. TCRdb redid the clone calls on the PCR reads using MiXCR. The sample shows approximately 21,000 clones, roughly 21% of them seen only once. Prior to thyroid surgery, none of the patients had received any treatment. Source material: blood. Source of these receptors: a female donor with papillary thyroid cancer or a benign thyroid nodule (not recorded which). Some clones in this sample may be carry-over from other donors' samples.

This clone was detected only a few times. The V and J genes are TRBV28 and TRBJ1-5; a possible D gene is TRBD1 (6 bases). V was cut by 6 bases and J by 6 bases, with 18 bases left in between. The CDR3 loop spans 15 amino acids. The germline V gene encodes CDR1 MDHEN and CDR2 SYDVKM. The CDR3 DNA reads TGTGCCAGCAGGTGGACAGTCGCCTCGGTTCAGCCCCAGCATTTT. This translates into CASRWTVASVQPQHF.

This clone has just a few counts. This may be a read error: a much more frequent sequence differs by one nucleotide. At the DNA level, this CDR3 is encoded by other sequences in the same sample as well. The V call is TRBV9, the J call TRBJ1-6; D not resolved. In germline, CDR1 is SGDLS, CDR2 YYNGEE. Trimming removed 4 bases from V and 4 bases from J, with 15 bases in between. The CDR3 runs to 16 residues. The chain's CDR3 is CASSPGGGEYNSPLHF. DNA of the CDR3: TGTGCCAGCAGCCCCGGCGGTGGGGAATATAATTCACCCCTCCACTTT.

By proportion, this clone is medium-sized. The CDR3 sequence: CASSLSGTEAFF. In DNA, the CDR3 is TGTGCCAGCAGTTTGTCCGGGACGGAAGCTTTCTTT. The chain couples TRBV12-3 or TRBV12-4 to TRBJ1-1; possibly TRBD1 for D (5 bases). CDR3 length: 12 residues. Trimming removed 3 bases at V and 8 bases at J, with 10 bases between.

This rearrangement joins TRBV24-1 to TRBJ2-1; 9 nucleotides match TRBD1. The germline V gene has CDR1 KGHDR and CDR2 SFDVKD. This CDR3 is 18 amino acids long. Trimming cost V 0 bases and J 5 bases; bases outside gene matches: 10. The CDR3 reads CATSDLQGGQGSNNEQFF. Here the CDR3 DNA reads TGTGCCACCAGTGATTTGCAAGGTGGACAGGGGTCAAACAATGAGCAGTTCTTC.

This clone has just one count. This chain connects TRBV7-8 to TRBJ1-5; 9 bases match TRBD1. The CDR3 loop spans 17 amino acids. The germline V gene has CDR1 SGHVS and CDR2 FQNEAQ. J gave up 4 bases and V 5 bases, and 12 bases lay outside the gene matches. CDR3 DNA: TGTGCCAGCAGCACAAAACCACGGGACAGGGTTAATCAGCCCCAGCATTTT. This sequence encodes CASSTKPRDRVNQPQHF.

There are many counts of this clone. This chain uses TRBV3-1 with TRBJ2-5; possible D gene TRBD2, 6 bases. V lost 4 bases and J 2 bases, leaving 8 bases between the germline ends. Per the germline V gene, CDR1 is LGHDT and CDR2 is YNNKEL (reference sequence). There are 13 residues in the CDR3. CDR3 DNA sequence: TGTGCCAGCAGCCCGGGGGTTCAAGAGACCCAGTACTTC. Protein: CASSPGVQETQYF.

In its sample, this clone was seen many times. This chain links TRBV7-2 with TRBJ1-5; weak D call: TRBD1 (5 bases). V lost 0 bases to trimming and J lost 7 bases, with 13 bases between them. The germline gives CDR1 SGHTA, CDR2 FQGNSA. The CDR3 has 15 residues. The CDR3 spells CASSLASVGGQPQHF. The CDR3 nucleotides read TGTGCCAGCAGCTTAGCTAGCGTTGGGGGACAGCCCCAGCATTTT.

This clone showed up many times. The chain is built from TRBV30 and TRBJ2-7; 8 nucleotides agree with TRBD1. Germline lookup yields CDR1 GTSNPN and CDR2 SVGIG (reference sequence). Germline trimming cut 2 bases from V and 3 bases from J; bases unmatched to any gene: 6. This CDR3 contains 14 residues. This CDR3 reads CAWSSGQGGYEQYF. The CDR3 DNA reads TGTGCCTGGAGTAGCGGACAGGGTGGCTACGAGCAGTACTTC.

A note on this clone: Given the absence of the conserved phenylalanine or tryptophan at the CDR3 end, a read error is likely. The rearrangement uses TRBV9 and TRBJ2-2; D gene uncertain. The CDR3 has 16 residues. Deletions cut 5 bases from V and 0 bases from J, with 14 bases between. Germline CDR1 is SGDLS and CDR2 is YYNGEE. The CDR3 bases are TGTGCCAGCAGTACCCTCTTAAACGCGAACACCGGGGAGCTGTTTCTT. Translated: CASSTLLNANTGELFL.

J is TRBJ1-2 and V is TRBV28, with TRBD1 matching over 10 bases. CDR1 and CDR2 from the germline V gene are MDHEN and SYDVKM. After removal of 7 bases from V and 11 bases from J, the junction contained 13 bases not matched to a gene. CDR3 length equals 14 residues. The CDR3 DNA is TGTGCCAGCACCAAGACAGGGGGCGCTTGGGGTTACACCTTC. It specifies CASTKTGGAWGYTF.

V and J are TRBV28 and TRBJ2-2; the match to TRBD2 covers 7 bases. The germline gives CDR1 MDHEN, CDR2 SYDVKM. Losses at the gene ends were 7 bases for V and 0 bases for J; bases not matched to a gene: 5. The CDR3 sequence is 15 residues long. CDR3 loop: CASMLGLPNTGELFF. The CDR3 DNA reads TGTGCCAGCATGTTGGGACTACCGAACACCGGGGAGCTGTTTTTT.

This clone has a handful of counts. CDR3 protein: CASSQQERTGSYEQYF. The CDR3 DNA is TGTGCCAGCAGTCAGCAAGAACGTACAGGGAGTTACGAGCAGTACTTC. The J gene is TRBJ2-7, the V gene TRBV12-3 or TRBV12-4, with a possible D match to TRBD1 (6 bases). Trimming shortened V by 5 bases and J by 4 bases, and 21 bases separated the two germline ends. This CDR3 comprises 16 residues.

J is TRBJ1-3 and V is TRBV30; D is ambiguous. Per the germline V gene, CDR1 is GTSNPN and CDR2 is SVGIG (reference sequence). The length of the CDR3 is 15 residues. The V and J ends lost 4 bases and 2 bases respectively, with 15 bases between them. The CDR3 sequence: CAWTQIRRTGNTIYF. In nucleotides, the CDR3 is TGTGCCTGGACTCAAATCCGTAGGACTGGAAACACCATATATTTT.

There are many counts of this clone. V gene TRBV7-9 combines with J gene TRBJ2-1; tentative D call: TRBD2 (5 bases). CDR1 is SEHNR, CDR2 FQNEAQ, per germline (reference sequence). Deletions cut 7 bases from V and 7 bases from J, with 8 bases between. This CDR3 contains 11 residues. DNA for the CDR3: TGTGCCAGCAAACGGGGAAATGAGCAGTTCTTC. Its protein product is CASKRGNEQFF.

This clone was counted ten times or more. The CDR3 loop is CASSLAEESYNEQFF. The CDR3 DNA follows: TGCGCCAGCAGCTTGGCCGAGGAATCCTACAATGAGCAGTTCTTC. The chain is built from TRBV5-1 and TRBJ2-1, with D hard to call. Germline V gives CDR1 SGHRS, CDR2 YFSETQ. V dropped 0 bases and J dropped 1 base, with 8 bases sitting between them. CDR3 length: 15 residues.

The chain has TRBV11-1 and TRBJ2-5, with D tentatively TRBD2 (6 bases). The V end was cut by 8 bases, the J end by 7 bases, with 35 bases between. The CDR3 totals 19 residues. Germline CDR1 and CDR2: SGHAT and FQDESV (reference sequence). The CDR3 DNA reads as TGTGCCAGCCATTCTACGGGGGATGGTGTTAAAACTCGGTCTTGGACCCAGTACTTC. Translation gives CASHSTGDGVKTRSWTQYF.

The chain uses TRBV20-1 and TRBJ2-7; weak D call: TRBD2 (6 bases). Trimming removed 2 bases from V and 3 bases from J, with 17 bases in between. This CDR3 has 15 residues. Germline V gives CDR1 DFQATT, CDR2 SNEGSKA (reference sequence). The DNA of the CDR3 is TGCAGTGCTAGATTTCGCCGGGAGTCTATCTACGAGCAGTACTTC. It specifies CSARFRRESIYEQYF.

The chain links TRBV27 to TRBJ2-7, with 14 bases fitting TRBD2. There are 17 residues in the CDR3. CDR1 is MNHEY, CDR2 SMNVEV, per germline (reference sequence). The trim removed 8 bases at V and 2 bases at J, leaving 11 bases unmatched. As DNA, the CDR3 is TGTGCCAGCCAAGTTCCGAGACTAGCGGGAGGGGCCTACGAGCAGTACGTC. Protein product: CASQVPRLAGGAYEQYV.

This clone was recorded many times. V is TRBV2 and J is TRBJ2-3; 11 bases are shared with TRBD2. J was trimmed by 3 bases and V by 6 bases; bases with no gene match: 14. The germline CDR1 and CDR2 sequences are SNHLY and FYNNEI. This CDR3 is built from 18 residues. This CDR3 is CASRPDSGRARLTDTQYF. The CDR3, as DNA: TGTGCCAGCAGACCTGATAGCGGGAGGGCCAGGTTAACAGATACGCAGTATTTT.

The J gene is TRBJ1-4, the V gene TRBV20-1; D ambiguous. CDR1 and CDR2 from the germline V gene are DFQATT and SNEGSKA (reference sequence). This CDR3 is built from 17 residues. V was trimmed by 0 bases and J by 3 bases, leaving 17 bases between them. In DNA form, the CDR3 reads TGCAGTGCTAGAGATTGGAGGGATTCTACACCTAATGAAAAACTGTTTTTT. Translated, it gives CSARDWRDSTPNEKLFF.

At least ten counts were recorded for this clone. The chain links TRBV2 to TRBJ2-1; 11 nucleotides align to TRBD2. Germline V CDR1 and CDR2: SNHLY, FYNNEI. The ends lost 5 bases at V and 3 bases at J; junction bases unmatched: 3. The CDR3 extends over 15 amino acids. The CDR3 region has the DNA TGTGCCAGCAGTAGACTAGCGGGATACTACAATGAGCAGTTCTTC. This translates into CASSRLAGYYNEQFF.

At least ten counts were recorded for this clone. The chain joins TRBV15 to TRBJ2-5, with D perhaps being TRBD1 or TRBD2 (5 bases each). Germline-derived CDR1 and CDR2 are LNHNV and YYDKDF (reference sequence). Trimming cost V 0 bases and J 1 base, with 9 bases left between them. This CDR3 comprises 15 residues. The CDR3 DNA sequence: TGTGCCACCAGCAGAGATCCGGGGCTCCAAGAGACCCAGTACTTC. Its translation is CATSRDPGLQETQYF.